These 27 T cell receptor beta chains were all obtained from the same sample, sequenced in a study of cytomegalovirus exposure and HLA in healthy donors. It was with 60 Vbeta and 13 Jbeta primers that the PCR ran. Some clones are missing from TCRdb's copy, which holds only in-frame ones; the method was immunoSEQ multiplex PCR. The sample includes some 140,000 clones, over 70% of them seen just once. Sequenced input: PBMCs. Source of these receptors: a woman in her 40s in good health and CMV-seronegative.

The chain combines TRBV18 with TRBJ1-1; maybe TRBD1 (6 bases). The CDR3 is 14 residues long. Trimming removed 3 bases from V and 2 bases from J, with 10 bases in between. CDR1 KGHSH and CDR2 LQKENI come from the germline V gene. The CDR3 bases are TGTGCCAGCTCACCGGGACAACTAAACACTGAAGCTTTCTTT. It translates to CASSPGQLNTEAFF.

This clone was seen only a few times. The genes are TRBV5-6 and TRBJ1-4; perhaps TRBD1 as D (5 bases). The length of the CDR3 is 14 residues. Germline CDR1 is SGHDT and CDR2 is YYEEEE. V dropped 2 bases and J dropped 8 bases, with 13 bases sitting between them. The CDR3 region is CASSFIGAEEKLFF. As DNA, the CDR3 is TGTGCCAGCAGCTTTATTGGGGCAGAAGAAAAACTGTTTTTT. Full variable domain (outside the CDR3, taken from reference TRBV5-6 and TRBJ1-4): DAGVTQSPTHLIKTRGQQVTLRCSPKSGHDTVSWYQQALGQGPQFIFQYYEEEERQRGNFPDRFSGHQFPNYSSELNVNALLLGDSALYLCASSFIGAEEKLFFGSGTQLSVL.

The V call is TRBV19, the J call TRBJ2-2, with D tentatively TRBD2 (6 bases). The germline CDR1 and CDR2 sequences are LNHDA and SQIVND (reference sequence). This CDR3 contains 16 residues. The ends were cut back, 2 bases at V and 1 base at J, with 11 bases in the middle. The CDR3 region is CASSIMRGLNTGELFF. CDR3 in DNA: TGTGCCAGTAGTATAATGCGGGGCTTGAACACCGGGGAGCTGTTTTTT.

The chain employs TRBV2 and TRBJ2-2; the match to TRBD2 covers 7 bases. Per germline, CDR1 SNHLY and CDR2 FYNNEI. The CDR3 spans 15 residues. J gave up 7 bases and V 1 base, and 6 bases lay outside the gene matches. DNA of the CDR3: TGTGCCAGCAGTGAAGAAGCGGGGAGGCTCGGGGAGCTGTTTTTT. This sequence encodes CASSEEAGRLGELFF. Full variable domain (remainder filled in from reference TRBV2 and TRBJ2-2): EPEVTQTPSHQVTQMGQEVILRCVPISNHLYFYWYRQILGQKVEFLVSFYNNEISEKSEIFDDQFSVERPDGSNFTLKIRSTKLEDSAMYFCASSEEAGRLGELFFGEGSRLTVL.

This clone was counted once. The chain joins TRBV18 to TRBJ1-6; 9 bases map to TRBD1. V lost 6 bases to trimming and J lost 10 bases; unmatched junction nucleotides: 7. The CDR3 spans 14 residues. Germline values: CDR1 KGHSH, CDR2 LQKENI. The CDR3 DNA follows: TGTGCCAGCTCGGTAACAGGGGGCTTGTCACCCCTCCACTTT. Amino acid sequence: CASSVTGGLSPLHF.

For the CDR3, the DNA is TGTGCCAGCAGCGCTCCGGGACAGAGAGGGTCTGAAGCTTTCTTT. Translated, it gives CASSAPGQRGSEAFF. This chain links TRBV9 with TRBJ1-1; 7 bases match TRBD1. The trim removed 3 bases at V and 6 bases at J, leaving 11 bases unmatched. CDR3 length equals 15 residues. CDR1 is SGDLS, CDR2 YYNGEE, per germline.

This CDR3 reads CASGAYSGNTIYF. The DNA for the CDR3 is TGCGCCAGCGGGGCGTACTCTGGAAACACCATATATTTT. The V and J genes are TRBV10-2 and TRBJ1-3, with D possibly TRBD1 on 5 matching bases. The CDR3 is 13 amino acids. V was clipped by 8 bases and J by 0 bases, with 8 bases between them. Germline CDR1 reads WSHSY; CDR2 reads SAAADI.

This clone was seen once. The chain recombines TRBV18 with TRBJ2-1; 9 bases map to TRBD2. The CDR3 has 16 amino acids. CDR1 KGHSH and CDR2 LQKENI come from the germline V gene. Trimming cost V 3 bases and J 3 bases; bases outside gene matches: 6. CDR3: CASSPQRAGGYNEQFF. In DNA form, the CDR3 reads TGTGCCAGCTCACCGCAGAGAGCGGGGGGCTACAATGAGCAGTTCTTC. The full variable domain, rest sourced from reference TRBV18 and TRBJ2-1, is NAGVMQNPRHLVRRRGQEARLRCSPMKGHSHVYWYRQLPEEGLKFMVYLQKENIIDESGMPKERFSAEFPKEGPSILRIQQVVRGDSAAYFCASSPQRAGGYNEQFFGPGTRLTVL.

This rearrangement joins TRBV19 to TRBJ1-2, with 7 nucleotides matching TRBD1. The trim removed 3 bases at V and 5 bases at J, leaving 9 bases unmatched. The germline CDR1 and CDR2 sequences are LNHDA and SQIVND (reference sequence). The CDR3 is 15 amino acids. CDR3 sequence (DNA): TGTGCCAGTAGTATTCTGGGACAGCGCGAATATGGCTACACCTTC. Translation gives CASSILGQREYGYTF. The entire variable domain, with the rest obtained from reference TRBV19 and TRBJ1-2, is as follows: DGGITQSPKYLFRKEGQNVTLSCEQNLNHDAMYWYRQDPGQGLRLIYYSQIVNDFQKGDIAEGYSVSREKKESFPLTVTSAQKNPTAFYLCASSILGQREYGYTFGSGTRLTVV.

The chain joins TRBV2 to TRBJ1-1, with 7 bases that match TRBD1. The V segment lost 6 bases and the J segment 6 bases; nucleotides outside the gene matches: 7. Germline CDR1 is SNHLY and CDR2 is FYNNEI. The CDR3 sequence is 13 residues long. CDR3 sequence: CASSTNRGAEAFF. The CDR3 DNA reads as TGTGCCAGCAGCACCAACAGGGGCGCTGAAGCTTTCTTT. The whole variable domain, filled in from reference TRBV2 and TRBJ1-1, reads EPEVTQTPSHQVTQMGQEVILRCVPISNHLYFYWYRQILGQKVEFLVSFYNNEISEKSEIFDDQFSVERPDGSNFTLKIRSTKLEDSAMYFCASSTNRGAEAFFGQGTRLTVV.

The J gene is TRBJ1-2, the V gene TRBV4-1, with D possibly TRBD1 on 5 matching bases. Deletions cut 0 bases from V and 7 bases from J, with 9 bases between. CDR3 size: 13 residues. Germline loops: CDR1 MGHRA, CDR2 YSYEKL. CDR3 loop: CASSQEGGAGYTF. As DNA, the CDR3 is TGCGCCAGCAGCCAAGAGGGAGGGGCTGGCTACACCTTC.

Comments on this clone: The germline gene is not matched at one end of the junction; a read error may be the cause. The chain joins TRBV2 to TRBJ1-2; 9 nucleotides align to TRBD1. Germline CDR1 reads SNHLY; CDR2 reads FYNNEI. The CDR3 extends over 15 amino acids. In nucleotides, the CDR3 is TGTGCCAGCACCGGGACAGGGAAGACCTCCTATGGCTACCCCTTC. This translates into CASTGTGKTSYGYPF.

The chain is built from TRBV15 and TRBJ1-5, with 10 bases fitting TRBD1. Trimming removed 4 bases from V and 3 bases from J; junction bases left unmatched: 9. Per germline, CDR1 LNHNV and CDR2 YYDKDF (reference sequence). This CDR3 has 17 amino acids. CDR3 residues: CATSTVWGTGDNQPQHF. The CDR3 DNA is TGTGCCACCAGCACTGTATGGGGGACAGGGGACAATCAGCCCCAGCATTTT.

The chain carries TRBV18 and TRBJ1-1; 7 positions match TRBD1. Germline values: CDR1 KGHSH, CDR2 LQKENI. There are 13 residues in the CDR3. The V and J ends lost 6 bases and 0 bases, in that order; junction bases with no gene match: 1. The CDR3 DNA sequence: TGTGCCAGCTCGGGACAGATGAACACTGAAGCTTTCTTT. This translates into CASSGQMNTEAFF.

The V gene is TRBV18, the J gene TRBJ1-5; D gene unclear. The CDR3 totals 17 residues. V was cut by 2 bases and J by 2 bases, with 16 bases left in between. The germline V gene has CDR1 KGHSH and CDR2 LQKENI. The CDR3 DNA reads as TGTGCCAGCTCACCAAATCATCCGGGTTATGGCAATCAGCCCCAGCATTTT. This sequence encodes CASSPNHPGYGNQPQHF.

The J gene is TRBJ1-5, the V gene TRBV25-1, with D unclear. CDR3 size: 13 residues. CDR1 is MGHDK, CDR2 SYGVNS, per germline. V gave up 4 bases and J gave up 4 bases, with 8 bases separating them. The CDR3 DNA reads as TGTGCCAGCAGTGCAAACTTTAATCAGCCCCAGCATTTT. Encoded protein: CASSANFNQPQHF.

This chain connects TRBV6-4 to TRBJ1-2, with a tentative D call TRBD1 (6 bases). Germline-derived CDR1 and CDR2 are MRHNA and SNTAGT. The CDR3 sequence is 16 residues long. Trimming shortened V by 6 bases and J by 5 bases, and 22 bases separated the two germline ends. Written as DNA, the CDR3 is TGTGCCAGCAGAGCCTCAGGGACATTTGGCCAATATGGCTACACCTTC. Protein product: CASRASGTFGQYGYTF.

This clone was picked up a small number of times. The rearrangement uses TRBV10-2 and TRBJ1-5; D is perhaps TRBD1 (5 bases). Germline CDR1 WSHSY, CDR2 SAAADI. The V and J ends lost 0 bases and 2 bases respectively, with 11 bases between them. The CDR3 is 16 residues long. CDR3 region: CASSESRGSGNQPQHF. The CDR3 region has the DNA TGCGCCAGCAGTGAGTCCCGGGGGTCGGGCAATCAGCCCCAGCATTTT.

This clone was seen a single time. The rearrangement uses TRBV7-2 and TRBJ2-7; 9 bases map to TRBD1. CDR1 and CDR2 from the germline V gene are SGHTA and FQGNSA. The length of the CDR3 is 16 residues. V shed 4 bases, J shed 2 bases, and the junction held 9 bases outside the gene matches. CDR3 sequence (DNA): TGTGCCAGCAGCTCTCTACCGGGACAGGGCCCCTACGAGCAGTACTTC. Amino acids: CASSSLPGQGPYEQYF.

The V call is TRBV21-1, the J call TRBJ2-5; TRBD2 is the table's D call, not checked against the DNA. TRBV21-1 is listed as a pseudogene. The CDR3 consists of 15 residues. The CDR3 bases are TGTGCCAGCCATAGAGCGGGGGGGCCCAGGGAGACCCAGTACTTC. Translated: CASHRAGGPRETQYF.

The V call is TRBV27, the J call TRBJ2-7; 7 nucleotides agree with TRBD2. V was clipped by 2 bases and J by 2 bases; unmatched bases: 3. Germline CDR1 is MNHEY and CDR2 is SMNVEV (reference sequence). The CDR3 is made up of 14 amino acids. Here the CDR3 DNA reads TGTGCCAGCAGTTTAAGCGGGAACCCCTACGAGCAGTACTTC. It encodes CASSLSGNPYEQYF.

The chain couples TRBV15 to TRBJ1-5; D perhaps matches TRBD1 (6 bases). The CDR3 runs to 16 residues. CDR1 is LNHNV and CDR2 is YYDKDF in the germline V gene (reference sequence). Trimming cost V 2 bases and J 0 bases, with 11 bases left between them. The CDR3 sequence: CATSRLGGDSNQPQHF. The CDR3, as DNA: TGTGCCACCAGCAGACTAGGGGGAGATAGCAATCAGCCCCAGCATTTT.

This clone was seen a handful of times. This chain joins TRBV19 and TRBJ2-7; 8 bases line up with TRBD1. Trimming removed 5 bases from V and 4 bases from J; junction bases left unmatched: 10. The CDR3 has 15 residues. The germline V gene encodes CDR1 LNHDA and CDR2 SQIVND (reference sequence). The CDR3 spells CASSLNRQGKYEQYF. The CDR3 coding sequence is TGTGCCAGTAGTCTGAACCGACAGGGGAAGTACGAGCAGTACTTC.

The gene calls are TRBV7-9 and TRBJ1-3; D perhaps matches TRBD1 (6 bases). Germline loops: CDR1 SEHNR, CDR2 FQNEAQ (reference sequence). The CDR3 totals 14 residues. Trimming removed 8 bases from V and 11 bases from J, with 22 bases in between. The DNA of the CDR3 is TGTGCCAGCTCTAAACTGGGGGGGGCCTGGGCCATATATTTT. This gives the protein CASSKLGGAWAIYF. Supplemented by reference TRBV7-9 and TRBJ1-3, the full variable domain reads DTGVSQNPRHKITKRGQNVTFRCDPISEHNRLYWYRQTLGQGPEFLTYFQNEAQLEKSRLLSDRFSAERPKGSFSTLEIQRTEQGDSAMYLCASSKLGGAWAIYFGEGSWLTVV.

The CDR3 protein is CASSERVGPGGTRGYTF. CDR3 coding DNA: TGTGCCAGCAGTGAAAGGGTTGGTCCGGGGGGGACGCGCGGCTACACCTTC. The chain recombines TRBV6-1 with TRBJ1-2, with D maybe TRBD1 (5 bases). The CDR3 has 17 residues. V lost 2 bases, J lost 8 bases, and 24 bases lay in between. Germline values: CDR1 MNHNS, CDR2 SASEGT.

Only one count was recorded for this clone. The chain couples TRBV5-4 to TRBJ1-1; maybe TRBD1 (6 bases). Germline CDR1 SGHNT, CDR2 YYREEE (reference sequence). V gave up 0 bases and J gave up 4 bases, with 13 bases separating them. The CDR3 has 15 amino acids. CDR3 nucleotides: TGTGCCAGCAGCTTGGTTGGGGGCTGGGGCACTGAAGCTTTCTTT. As protein: CASSLVGGWGTEAFF.

This clone was observed a few times. This sequence joins TRBV6-6 and TRBJ2-7, with D perhaps matching TRBD1 (5 bases). Trimming removed 2 bases at V and 6 bases at J, with 8 bases between. Germline V gives CDR1 MNHNY, CDR2 SVGAGI (reference sequence). The CDR3 contains 12 residues. For the CDR3, the DNA is TGTGCCAGCAGTTACGACAGATCCGAGCAGTACTTC. Translation: CASSYDRSEQYF.